This is a list of T cell receptor beta chains from one sample in a study of blood T cell repertoires in COVID-19. Profiled with immunoSEQ multiplex PCR; TCRdb holds only in-frame clones, not every one. The sample carries more than 250,000 clones, around 87% recorded once. Sample: PBMCs or T cells enriched from blood (not recorded which). These receptors came from a woman younger than 45 who had recovered from COVID-19. Both conserved end residues are part of each CDR3. A D gene is named only where the DNA matches it firmly. Rows may omit the clone size; those that give it use once, few, many or a size class.

V,J,length,size,D,CDR3,DNA
TRBV27,TRBJ1-5,14,once,TRBD1,CASKIGTGDQPQHF,TGTGCCAGCAAAATCGGGACAGGGGATCAGCCCCAGCATTTT
TRBV30,TRBJ1-1,13,NA,TRBD1,CAWRTLRDRGTEF,TGTGCCTGGAGAACACTCCGGGACAGGGGAACCGAGTTT
TRBV7-2,TRBJ2-7,13,NA,TRBD2,CASSAGTSNEQYF,TGTGCCAGCAGCGCCGGGACTAGCAACGAGCAGTACTTC
TRBV19,TRBJ2-5,14,NA,TRBD1,CASSQTGGGETQYF,TGTGCCAGTAGTCAGACAGGGGGCGGTGAGACCCAGTACTTC
TRBV10-3,TRBJ1-4,14,NA,NA,CAISEGEPEEKLFF,TGTGCCATCAGCGAAGGGGAACCGGAGGAAAAACTGTTTTTT
TRBV4-3,TRBJ1-6,19,NA,NA,CASSQDPLSASGVRSPLHF,TGCGCCAGCAGCCAAGATCCTTTAAGCGCATCGGGGGTTCGATCACCCCTCCACTTT
TRBV6-5,TRBJ2-7,15,NA,TRBD2,CASSLSGDFSYEQYF,TGTGCCAGCAGTCTTAGCGGGGACTTCTCCTACGAGCAGTACTTC
TRBV13,TRBJ1-5,13,NA,NA,CASSLGLRQPQHF,TGTGCCAGCAGCTTAGGATTGAGGCAGCCCCAGCATTTT
TRBV5-4,TRBJ2-3,14,once,TRBD2,CASSFVGGTDTQYF,TGTGCCAGCAGCTTTGTGGGGGGGACAGATACGCAGTATTTT
TRBV7-2,TRBJ1-2,15,NA,TRBD1,CASSYSTGGGYGYTF,TGTGCCAGCAGCTACTCGACAGGGGGGGGCTATGGCTACACCTTC
TRBV19,TRBJ1-5,14,NA,NA,CASRRVSYNQPQHF,TGTGCCAGTAGACGAGTTTCCTACAATCAGCCCCAGCATTTT
TRBV7-3,TRBJ2-3,16,NA,TRBD2,CASSWSGGLNTDTQYF,TGTGCCAGCAGCTGGAGCGGGGGTCTTAATACAGATACGCAGTATTTT